The 3 T cell receptor beta chains below come from one sample, sequenced in a study of CD8 T cells in Susac syndrome. The RNA input was roughly 0.45 to 1 ug, and it was reverse transcribed with random hexamers. Each CDR3 protein is one row after TCRdb ran MiXCR on the immunoSEQ multiplex PCR reads. The sample contains roughly 190,000 distinct CDR3 sequences, roughly 92% of which appear only once. The specimen was CD4+ T cells from PBMCs. The receptors here all came from a human donor in good health.

In regard to this clonotype: A junction boundary mismatches the germline segment, possibly from a read error. The DNA for the CDR3 is TGCAGTGCATCGACCGGGGTATCTAATTCACCCCTCCATTTT. This codes for CSASTGVSNSPLHF. The chain is built from TRBV20-1 and TRBJ1-6; D remains ambiguous. Germline V gene data show CDR1 as DFQATT and CDR2 as SNEGSKA (reference sequence). This CDR3 is built from 14 residues.

The chain carries TRBV4-1 and TRBJ1-5; maybe TRBD1 (5 bases). Germline V lookup: CDR1 MGHRA, CDR2 YSYEKL. V gave up 0 bases and J gave up 3 bases, with 9 bases separating them. The CDR3 covers 15 residues. The CDR3 is CASSQEGDSNQPQHF. The CDR3 coding sequence is TGCGCCAGCAGCCAAGAAGGGGACTCCAATCAGCCCCAGCATTTT.

The chain is built from TRBV3-1 and TRBJ2-1; TRBD1 agrees at 7 bases. V was pared by 4 bases and J by 10 bases, with 19 bases of the junction left unmatched. CDR1 LGHDT and CDR2 YNNKEL come from the germline V gene (reference sequence). This CDR3 region has 17 residues. In DNA form, the CDR3 reads TGTGCCAGCAGCCTCTTACCCGGGACAGAGTTTTGGAACGAGCAGTTCTTC. Its protein is CASSLLPGTEFWNEQFF.